The 23 T cell receptor beta chains listed next were all sequenced from one sample in a study of technical replicates of blood from several donors. Assay used: immunoSEQ multiplex PCR; TCRdb lists only in-frame clones, some missing. The sample has just over 80,000 clones; roughly 94% are singletons. The sequenced material came from T cells isolated from PBMCs. These receptors came from a human donor in good health.

The CDR3, as DNA: TGTGCCAGATGGTTGGGGCAGGGTAGTAGAAATGAGCAGTTCTTC. This codes for CARWLGQGSRNEQFF. This chain links TRBV21-1 with TRBJ2-1; TRBD1 is taken as the D call from the table, unchecked against the DNA. TRBV21-1 is noted as a pseudogene. The CDR3 extends over 15 amino acids.

The chain links TRBV5-1 to TRBJ2-1; maybe TRBD1 (5 bases). Trimming took 0 bases from V and 7 from J, leaving 14 bases between them. Germline values: CDR1 SGHRS, CDR2 YFSETQ. This CDR3 region has 15 residues. The DNA of the CDR3 is TGCGCCAGCAGCTTGGGGGGCGGCCTCTGGAATGAGCAGTTCTTC. As protein: CASSLGGGLWNEQFF.

This clone occurred once. The chain joins TRBV7-2 to TRBJ2-7; no definite D call. Germline V gene data show CDR1 as SGHTA and CDR2 as FQGNSA. The V and J ends lost 3 bases and 3 bases respectively, with 6 bases between them. The CDR3 contains 12 residues. The CDR3 loop reads CASSLYNYEQYF. The CDR3 DNA reads as TGTGCCAGCAGCTTGTACAACTACGAGCAGTACTTC.

This chain joins TRBV27 and TRBJ2-7, with TRBD1 identical over 7 bases. CDR3 length: 14 amino acids. The trim removed 7 bases at V and 4 bases at J, leaving 10 bases unmatched. CDR1 is MNHEY, CDR2 SMNVEV, per germline (reference sequence). In DNA, the CDR3 is TGTGCCAGCACCGGACCGGGACAGAAATACGAGCAGTACTTC. As protein: CASTGPGQKYEQYF.

The genes are TRBV19 and TRBJ1-2; D might be TRBD1 (5 bases). CDR1 and CDR2 from the germline V gene are LNHDA and SQIVND (reference sequence). This CDR3 is built from 17 residues. V was pared by 0 bases and J by 2 bases, with 16 bases between. For the CDR3, the DNA is TGTGCCAGTAGTATAGATCGGAGGGGAGGGGAAAACTATGGCTACACCTTC. Translated: CASSIDRRGGENYGYTF.

The J gene is TRBJ2-2, the V gene TRBV6-1, with D unresolved. Germline V gives CDR1 MNHNS, CDR2 SASEGT. Trimming removed 6 bases at V and 7 bases at J, with 6 bases between. The CDR3 consists of 11 residues. CDR3 sequence reads: CASRFSGELFF. DNA for the CDR3: TGTGCCAGCAGGTTCAGCGGGGAGCTGTTTTTT.

CDR3 region: CASSLRPMFTGTGTDNQPQHF. The DNA for the CDR3 is TGTGCCAGTAGCTTACGGCCGATGTTTACGGGTACAGGGACCGACAATCAGCCCCAGCATTTT. This sequence joins TRBV19 and TRBJ1-5; D might be TRBD1 (6 bases). Germline V gene sequence: CDR1 LNHDA, CDR2 SQIVND (reference sequence). The CDR3 runs 21 residues. V shed 6 bases and J shed 3 bases, with 33 bases lying between them.

V gene TRBV7-9 combines with J gene TRBJ1-1; D unresolved. Germline V gene lookup returns CDR1 SEHNR and CDR2 FQNEAQ (reference sequence). With 5 bases removed from V and 7 bases from J, the gap between germline ends came to 14 bases. The CDR3 sequence is 13 residues long. CDR3 protein: CASSPLSRIEAFF. The CDR3 DNA sequence: TGTGCCAGCAGCCCCCTTTCGAGGATTGAAGCTTTCTTT.

This chain joins TRBV2 and TRBJ2-2; a possible D gene is TRBD2 (5 bases). From germline, CDR1 is SNHLY and CDR2 FYNNEI. The CDR3 spans 15 residues. Trimming stripped 5 bases from V and 4 bases from J, with 14 bases between. The DNA for the CDR3 is TGTGCCAGCAGTAGACGAGCGGAACCCACCGGGGAGCTGTTTTTT. Translated: CASSRRAEPTGELFF.

This chain links TRBV5-1 with TRBJ2-1; 11 positions match TRBD2. The length of the CDR3 is 16 residues. V lost 2 bases and J lost 3; bases outside the gene matches: 4. Germline CDR1 and CDR2: SGHRS and YFSETQ. CDR3 sequence reads: CASSLTGTSGYNEQFF. The CDR3, as DNA: TGCGCCAGCAGCTTAACCGGGACTAGCGGCTACAATGAGCAGTTCTTC. Supplemented by reference TRBV5-1 and TRBJ2-1, the full variable domain reads KAGVTQTPRYLIKTRGQQVTLSCSPISGHRSVSWYQQTPGQGLQFLFEYFSETQRNKGNFPGRFSGRQFSNSRSEMNVSTLELGDSALYLCASSLTGTSGYNEQFFGPGTRLTVL.

The gene calls are TRBV25-1 and TRBJ2-1; no firm D call. Germline V lookup: CDR1 MGHDK, CDR2 SYGVNS. This CDR3 contains 13 residues. Trimming removed 0 bases from V and 7 bases from J, with 7 bases in between. CDR3 sequence reads: CASSEYGVNEQFF. The CDR3 DNA reads TGTGCCAGCAGTGAATATGGAGTGAATGAGCAGTTCTTC.

This sequence joins TRBV7-8 and TRBJ1-1; 8 nucleotides match TRBD1. CDR3 length: 15 amino acids. V gave up 4 bases and J gave up 0 bases; unmatched junction bases: 4. Germline CDR1 reads SGHVS; CDR2 reads FQNEAQ. CDR3 sequence (DNA): TGTGCCAGCAGCTCGGACAGGGAAATGAACACTGAAGCTTTCTTT. This gives the protein CASSSDREMNTEAFF.

The rearrangement links TRBV4-3 to TRBJ2-5; the match to TRBD2 covers 13 bases. The CDR3 length is 15 residues. V was pared by 3 bases and J by 5 bases, with 3 bases of the junction left unmatched. The germline gives CDR1 LGHNA, CDR2 YSLEER. CDR3 coding DNA: TGCGCCAGCAGCCAGGGACTAGCGGGATGGGAGACCCAGTACTTC. Protein: CASSQGLAGWETQYF.

V is TRBV7-2 and J is TRBJ1-1, with D uncertain. The CDR3 runs 14 residues. Germline assignment: CDR1 SGHTA and CDR2 FQGNSA. V lost 3 bases, J lost 1 base, and 9 bases lay in between. The CDR3, as DNA: TGTGCCAGCAGCTTTAACAGAGAGAACACTGAAGCTTTCTTT. Its translation: CASSFNRENTEAFF.

The chain couples TRBV16 to TRBJ2-1; TRBD2 agrees at 10 bases. V lost 0 bases to trimming and J lost 4 bases; unmatched junction nucleotides: 3. Germline V lookup: CDR1 KGHSY, CDR2 FQNENV. The CDR3 is 16 residues long. CDR3 sequence: CASSQSVLAGYNEQFF. The CDR3, as DNA: TGTGCCAGCAGCCAATCTGTACTAGCGGGGTACAATGAGCAGTTCTTC.

This CDR3 reads CASSLGDGRALYNEQFF. Here the CDR3 DNA reads TGCGCCAGCAGCTTGGGTGACGGGAGGGCCTTATACAATGAGCAGTTCTTC. V usage is TRBV5-1 and J usage is TRBJ2-1; TRBD2 agrees at 8 bases. Trimming removed 0 bases from V and 4 bases from J; junction bases left unmatched: 9. CDR1 SGHRS and CDR2 YFSETQ come from the germline V gene. The CDR3 length is 17 residues.

The chain joins TRBV4-1 to TRBJ1-2; D gene unclear. V was clipped by 1 base and J by 2 bases, with 8 bases between them. The CDR3 has 14 amino acids. CDR1 MGHRA and CDR2 YSYEKL come from the germline V gene. The CDR3 is CASSQVGQNYGYTF. In nucleotides, the CDR3 is TGCGCCAGCAGCCAAGTTGGCCAGAACTATGGCTACACCTTC.

The rearrangement uses TRBV27 and TRBJ2-5; possible D gene TRBD1, 5 bases. This CDR3 comprises 14 residues. V was trimmed by 5 bases and J by 3 bases, leaving 13 bases between them. The germline gives CDR1 MNHEY, CDR2 SMNVEV (reference sequence). For the CDR3, the DNA is TGTGCCAGCAGTAATTCCAGGGTGGAAGAGACCCAGTACTTC. As protein: CASSNSRVEETQYF.

This chain joins TRBV7-8 and TRBJ2-7; 7 bases agree with TRBD1. The CDR3 runs to 14 residues. Germline V gene data show CDR1 as SGHVS and CDR2 as FQNEAQ. V lost 1 base and J lost 3; bases outside the gene matches: 3. The CDR3 nucleotides read TGTGCCAGCAGCTTAGTTCAGGGGGTCTACGAGCAGTACTTC. Translation: CASSLVQGVYEQYF.

The genes are TRBV7-2 and TRBJ1-1; D uncertain. The germline CDR1 and CDR2 sequences are SGHTA and FQGNSA. The CDR3 runs to 11 residues. V was clipped by 1 base and J by 8 bases, with 5 bases between them. The CDR3 reads CASSLDSEAFF. Written as DNA, the CDR3 is TGTGCCAGCAGCTTAGACAGCGAAGCTTTCTTT.

This sequence joins TRBV5-1 and TRBJ1-1; D call uncertain. The CDR3 is 13 residues long. V was cut by 0 bases and J by 4 bases, with 7 bases left in between. The V gene's germline CDR1 is SGHRS and CDR2 YFSETQ. The CDR3 sequence: CASSLGVATEAFF. The CDR3 region has the DNA TGCGCCAGCAGCTTGGGCGTTGCCACTGAAGCTTTCTTT.

V gene TRBV19 combines with J gene TRBJ1-5; D is unclear. This CDR3 has 13 amino acids. The germline V and J ends were trimmed by 7 bases and 2 bases, with 9 bases remaining between them. Per the germline V gene, CDR1 is LNHDA and CDR2 is SQIVND (reference sequence). The CDR3 loop reads CASIGGGNQPQHF. The DNA of the CDR3 is TGTGCCAGTATAGGCGGTGGCAATCAGCCCCAGCATTTT.

The gene calls are TRBV27 and TRBJ2-5; no clear D. Per the germline V gene, CDR1 is MNHEY and CDR2 is SMNVEV (reference sequence). Trimming took 5 bases from V and 1 from J, leaving 8 bases between them. This CDR3 has 13 amino acids. CDR3 in amino acids: CASSDGFQETQYF. In DNA, the CDR3 is TGTGCCAGCAGTGACGGGTTCCAAGAGACCCAGTACTTC.